This entry lists 5 T cell receptor beta chains sequenced from one sample in a study of blood T cell repertoires in COVID-19. Some clones are missing from TCRdb's copy, which holds only in-frame ones; the method was immunoSEQ multiplex PCR. The sample holds about 200,000 clones, 89% seen once. The specimen sequenced was peripheral blood. These receptors came from a man aged 35 to 55 with acute or convalescent COVID-19.

This clone was observed a few times. CDR3 DNA: TGCGCCAGCAGCCAAGTTAGACGGAGCACTGAAGCTTTCTTT. Protein sequence: CASSQVRRSTEAFF. J is TRBJ1-1 and V is TRBV4-1; D is ambiguous. The V gene's germline CDR1 is MGHRA and CDR2 YSYEKL. The V end lost 1 base, the J end lost 4 bases, and 10 bases lay between the germline ends. This CDR3 has 14 residues.

V gene TRBV27 combines with J gene TRBJ1-1; D perhaps matches TRBD1 (5 bases). V was clipped by 6 bases and J by 12 bases, with 26 bases between them. Germline V CDR1 and CDR2: MNHEY, SMNVEV (reference sequence). The CDR3 contains 15 residues. CDR3 DNA sequence: TGTGCCAGCAGAGACCGGGCGGCTTTACATCAGGGAACTTTCTTT. It specifies CASRDRAALHQGTFF.

This chain links TRBV10-3 with TRBJ2-2; TRBD2 might be the D (5 bases). Trimming removed 10 bases at V and 5 bases at J, with 11 bases between. CDR1 and CDR2 (germline): ENHRY, SYGVKD. CDR3 length equals 12 residues. CDR3 protein: CATVGITGELFF. The CDR3, as DNA: TGTGCCACCGTCGGGATAACCGGGGAGCTGTTTTTT.

The CDR3 region is CASQDRVGDTQYF. The CDR3, as DNA: TGTGCCAGCCAAGACAGAGTAGGAGATACGCAGTATTTT. The J gene is TRBJ2-3, the V gene TRBV19, with D tentatively TRBD1 (5 bases). The CDR3 length is 13 residues. Germline V gene data show CDR1 as LNHDA and CDR2 as SQIVND (reference sequence). V gave up 9 bases and J gave up 5 bases, with 15 bases separating them.

The CDR3 coding sequence is TGTGCCAGCAGTTACCAGGACAGTCGGAATGGCTACACCTTC. Its protein is CASSYQDSRNGYTF. The chain employs TRBV6-5 and TRBJ1-2; weak D call: TRBD1 (6 bases). Germline V CDR1 and CDR2: MNHEY, SVGAGI. V lost 2 bases to trimming and J lost 6 bases, with 13 bases between them. The CDR3 has 14 amino acids.